This entry features one T cell receptor beta chain sequence. The antigen is unknown. This entry comes from a study of cytomegalovirus exposure and HLA in healthy donors. About the research overall: HLA-typed donors were the source of 82 million or so unique TCRs, which an early data release held. Study observations and caveats: In all likelihood, a cluster of highly shared sequence variants was a sequencing artifact.

PCR was performed using 60 Vbeta and 13 Jbeta primers. Some clones are missing from TCRdb's copy, which holds only in-frame ones; the method was immunoSEQ multiplex PCR. The sample holds 90,000 to 120,000 clones, approximately 80% seen once. Healthy bone marrow donors made up the cohort. The clonotype originates from a female donor in good health and CMV-seropositive. Specimen: PBMCs.

The CDR3, as DNA: TGTGCCAGCAGTTTCGGGACTAGCGGGAGCGCGACCTACGAGCAGTACTTC. It encodes CASSFGTSGSATYEQYF. The genes are TRBV28 and TRBJ2-7, with 14 bases identical to TRBD2. V shed 3 bases, J shed 2 bases, and the junction held 6 bases outside the gene matches. The CDR3 extends over 17 amino acids. Germline CDR1 and CDR2: MDHEN and SYDVKM.